The TCR beta chain described here comes from a study of blood T cell repertoires in COVID-19. Study context: Specimens from acute and convalescent COVID-19 originated in the United States, Italy and Spain. From T cells, B-cell-depleted T cells, or PBMCs came the material, which was cDNA or gDNA.

Germline V lookup: CDR1 MNHEY, CDR2 SMNVEV (reference sequence). This CDR3 contains 14 residues. Trimming shortened V by 3 bases and J by 2 bases, and 10 bases separated the two germline ends. A note on this clone: Distinct nucleotide sequences in the sample also encode this CDR3.

Source study methods: Amplification with reference gene primers provided the estimates of nucleated cell counts. Clones were sequenced by immunoSEQ multiplex PCR, and TCRdb holds only the in-frame ones, with some missing. That table is the source of V, J and clone size, and D and trimming were worked out from the DNA. Among about 400,000 clones listed, around 89% were seen once. The receptor's source is a man aged 40-49 years with acute or convalescent COVID-19. V usage is TRBV27 and J usage is TRBJ1-2, with a weak D call TRBD1 (6 bases). The sequencing input was peripheral blood. The CDR3 DNA reads TGTGCCAGCAGTTTTGGCAGGGGAAACTATGGCTACACCTTC. Translated: CASSFGRGNYGYTF.